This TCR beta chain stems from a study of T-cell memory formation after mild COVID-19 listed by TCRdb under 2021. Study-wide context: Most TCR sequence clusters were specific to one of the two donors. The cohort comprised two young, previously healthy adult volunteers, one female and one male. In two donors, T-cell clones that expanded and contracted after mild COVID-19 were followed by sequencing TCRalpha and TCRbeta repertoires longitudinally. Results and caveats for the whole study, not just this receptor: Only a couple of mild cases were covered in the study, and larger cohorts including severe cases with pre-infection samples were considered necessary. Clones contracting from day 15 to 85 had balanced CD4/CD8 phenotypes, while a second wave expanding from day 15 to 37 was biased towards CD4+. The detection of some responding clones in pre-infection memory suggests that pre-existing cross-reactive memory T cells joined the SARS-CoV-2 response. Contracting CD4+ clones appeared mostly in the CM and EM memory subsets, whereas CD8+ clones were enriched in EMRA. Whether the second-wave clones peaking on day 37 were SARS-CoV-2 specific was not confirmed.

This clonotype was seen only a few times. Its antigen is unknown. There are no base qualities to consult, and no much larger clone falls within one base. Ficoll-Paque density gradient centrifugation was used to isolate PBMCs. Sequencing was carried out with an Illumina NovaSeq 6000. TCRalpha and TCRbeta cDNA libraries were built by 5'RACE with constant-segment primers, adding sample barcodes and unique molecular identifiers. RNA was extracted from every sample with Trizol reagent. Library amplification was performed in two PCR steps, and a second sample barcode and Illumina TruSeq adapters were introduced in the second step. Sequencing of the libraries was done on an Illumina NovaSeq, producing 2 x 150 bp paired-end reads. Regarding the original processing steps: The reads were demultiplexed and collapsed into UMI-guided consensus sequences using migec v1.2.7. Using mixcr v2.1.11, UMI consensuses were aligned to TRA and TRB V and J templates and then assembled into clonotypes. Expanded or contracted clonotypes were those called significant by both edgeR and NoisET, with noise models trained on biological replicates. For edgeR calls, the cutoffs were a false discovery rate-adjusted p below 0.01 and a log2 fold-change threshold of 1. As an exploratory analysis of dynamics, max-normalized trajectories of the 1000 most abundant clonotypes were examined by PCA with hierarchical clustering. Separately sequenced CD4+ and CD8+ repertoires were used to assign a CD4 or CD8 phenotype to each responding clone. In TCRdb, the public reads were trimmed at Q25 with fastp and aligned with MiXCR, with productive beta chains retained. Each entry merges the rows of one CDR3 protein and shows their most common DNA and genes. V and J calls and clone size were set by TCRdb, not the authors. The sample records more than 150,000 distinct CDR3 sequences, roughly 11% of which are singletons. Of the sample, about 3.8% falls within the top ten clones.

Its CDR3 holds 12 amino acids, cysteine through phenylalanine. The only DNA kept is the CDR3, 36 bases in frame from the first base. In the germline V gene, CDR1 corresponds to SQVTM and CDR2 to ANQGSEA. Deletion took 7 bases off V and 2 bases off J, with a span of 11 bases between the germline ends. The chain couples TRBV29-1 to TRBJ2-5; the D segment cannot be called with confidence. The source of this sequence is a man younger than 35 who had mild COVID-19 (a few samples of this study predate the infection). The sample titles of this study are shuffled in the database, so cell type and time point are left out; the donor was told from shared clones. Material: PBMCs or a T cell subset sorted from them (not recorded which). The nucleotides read TGCAGCGCCGAGGTTCAGCAAGAGACCCAGTACTTC. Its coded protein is CSAEVQQETQYF.